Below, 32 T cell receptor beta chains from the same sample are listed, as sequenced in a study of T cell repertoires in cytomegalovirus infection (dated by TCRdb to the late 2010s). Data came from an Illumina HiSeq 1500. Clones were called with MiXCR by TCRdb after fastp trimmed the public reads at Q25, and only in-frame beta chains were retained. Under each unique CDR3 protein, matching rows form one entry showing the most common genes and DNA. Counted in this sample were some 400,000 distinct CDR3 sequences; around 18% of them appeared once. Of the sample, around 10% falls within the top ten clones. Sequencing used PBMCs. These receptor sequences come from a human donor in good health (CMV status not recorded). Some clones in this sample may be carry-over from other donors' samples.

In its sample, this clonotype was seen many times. The CDR3 reads CASSSGGATETQYF. The CDR3 DNA follows: TGTGCCAGCAGCTCCGGGGGAGCAACAGAGACCCAGTACTTC. The V gene is TRBV7-2, the J gene TRBJ2-5; maybe TRBD2 (6 bases). The CDR3 covers 14 residues. The V gene's germline CDR1 is SGHTA and CDR2 FQGNSA. Trimming took 4 bases from V and 4 from J, leaving 13 bases between them.

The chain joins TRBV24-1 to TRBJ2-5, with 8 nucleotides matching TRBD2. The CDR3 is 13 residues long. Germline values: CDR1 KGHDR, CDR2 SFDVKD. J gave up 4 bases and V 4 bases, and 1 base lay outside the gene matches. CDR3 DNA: TGTGCCACCAGTGAGGCGGGGGGAGAGACCCAGTACTTC. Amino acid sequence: CATSEAGGETQYF.

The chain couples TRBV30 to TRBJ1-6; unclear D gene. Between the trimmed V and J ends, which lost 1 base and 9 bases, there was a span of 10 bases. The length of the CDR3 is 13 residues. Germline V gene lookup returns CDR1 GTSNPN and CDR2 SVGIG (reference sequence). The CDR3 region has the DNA TGTGCCTGGAGTGCATCCAGGAGTTCACCCCTCCACTTT. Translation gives CAWSASRSSPLHF.

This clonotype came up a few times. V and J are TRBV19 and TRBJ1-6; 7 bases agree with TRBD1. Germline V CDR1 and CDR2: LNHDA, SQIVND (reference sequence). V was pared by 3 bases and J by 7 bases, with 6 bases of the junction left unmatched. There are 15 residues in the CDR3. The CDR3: CASSIYRGANSPLHF. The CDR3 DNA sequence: TGTGCCAGTAGTATCTACAGGGGCGCGAATTCACCCCTCCACTTT. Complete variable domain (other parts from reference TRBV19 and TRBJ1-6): DGGITQSPKYLFRKEGQNVTLSCEQNLNHDAMYWYRQDPGQGLRLIYYSQIVNDFQKGDIAEGYSVSREKKESFPLTVTSAQKNPTAFYLCASSIYRGANSPLHFGNGTRLTVT.

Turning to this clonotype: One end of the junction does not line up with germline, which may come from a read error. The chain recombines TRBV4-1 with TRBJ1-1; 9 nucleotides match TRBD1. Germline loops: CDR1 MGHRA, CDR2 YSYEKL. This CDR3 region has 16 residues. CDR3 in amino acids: CASSDTSGTGNAEAFF. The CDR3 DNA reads TGCGCCAGCAGCGACACCTCCGGGACAGGGAACGCTGAAGCTTTCTTT.

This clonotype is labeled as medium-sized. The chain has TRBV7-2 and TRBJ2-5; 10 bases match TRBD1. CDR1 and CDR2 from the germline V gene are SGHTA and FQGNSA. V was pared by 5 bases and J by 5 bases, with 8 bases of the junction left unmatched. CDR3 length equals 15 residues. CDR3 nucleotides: TGTGCCAGCAGCCCAAAGACAGGGGGCTCGGAGACCCAGTACTTC. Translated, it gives CASSPKTGGSETQYF. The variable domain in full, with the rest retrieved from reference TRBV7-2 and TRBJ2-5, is GAGVSQSPSNKVTEKGKDVELRCDPISGHTALYWYRQSLGQGLEFLIYFQGNSAPDKSGLPSDRFSAERTGGSVSTLTIQRTQQEDSAVYLCASSPKTGGSETQYFGPGTRLLVL.

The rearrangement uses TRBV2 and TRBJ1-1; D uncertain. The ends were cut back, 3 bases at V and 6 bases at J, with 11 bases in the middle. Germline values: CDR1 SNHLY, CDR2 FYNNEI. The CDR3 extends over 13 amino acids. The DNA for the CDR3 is TGTGCCAGCAGTGATGAAAGCGGTGCTGAAGCTTTCTTT. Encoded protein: CASSDESGAEAFF.

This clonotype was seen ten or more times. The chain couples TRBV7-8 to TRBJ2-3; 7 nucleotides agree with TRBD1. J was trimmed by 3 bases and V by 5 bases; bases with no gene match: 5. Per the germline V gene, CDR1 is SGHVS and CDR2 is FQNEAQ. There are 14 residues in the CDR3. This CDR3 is CASSTRQGTDTQYF. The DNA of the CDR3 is TGTGCCAGCAGCACCCGACAGGGAACAGATACGCAGTATTTT. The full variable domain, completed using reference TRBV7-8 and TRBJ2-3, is GAGVSQSPRYKVAKRGQDVALRCDPISGHVSLFWYQQALGQGPEFLTYFQNEAQLDKSGLPSDRFFAERPEGSVSTLKIQRTQQEDSAVYLCASSTRQGTDTQYFGPGTRLTVL.

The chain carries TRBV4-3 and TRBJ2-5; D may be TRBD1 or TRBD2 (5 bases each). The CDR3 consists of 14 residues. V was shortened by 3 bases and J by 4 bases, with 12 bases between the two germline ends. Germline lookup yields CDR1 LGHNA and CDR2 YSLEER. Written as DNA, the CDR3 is TGCGCCAGCAGCCACCGACGGGGCCGAGAGACCCAGTACTTC. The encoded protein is CASSHRRGRETQYF.

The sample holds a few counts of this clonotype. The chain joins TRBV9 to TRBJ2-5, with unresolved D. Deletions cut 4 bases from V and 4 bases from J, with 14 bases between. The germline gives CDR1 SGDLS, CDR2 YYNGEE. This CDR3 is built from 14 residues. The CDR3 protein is CASSPRPLGETQYF. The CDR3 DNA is TGTGCCAGCAGCCCCCGACCGCTGGGAGAGACCCAGTACTTC.

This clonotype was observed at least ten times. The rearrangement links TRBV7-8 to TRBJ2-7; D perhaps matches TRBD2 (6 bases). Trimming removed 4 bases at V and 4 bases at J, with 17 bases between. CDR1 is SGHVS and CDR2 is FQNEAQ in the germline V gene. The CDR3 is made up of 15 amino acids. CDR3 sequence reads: CASSSGPGRTYEQYF. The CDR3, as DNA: TGTGCCAGCAGCTCTGGGCCTGGGAGGACGTACGAGCAGTACTTC.

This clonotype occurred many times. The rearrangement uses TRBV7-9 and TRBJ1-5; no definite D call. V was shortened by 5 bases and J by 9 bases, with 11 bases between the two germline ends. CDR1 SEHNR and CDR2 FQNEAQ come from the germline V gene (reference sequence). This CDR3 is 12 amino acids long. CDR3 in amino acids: CASSPPAGPQHF. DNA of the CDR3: TGTGCCAGCAGCCCCCCGGCCGGGCCCCAGCATTTT.

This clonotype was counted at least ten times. The DNA for the CDR3 is TGTGCCAGCCCTAGCGGAGGCAATGAGCAGTTCTTC. Translating it yields CASPSGGNEQFF. The chain is built from TRBV7-2 and TRBJ2-1, with 7 positions matching TRBD2. Trimming took 8 bases from V and 6 from J; bases not matched to a gene: 4. Germline values: CDR1 SGHTA, CDR2 FQGNSA. The CDR3 is made up of 12 amino acids.

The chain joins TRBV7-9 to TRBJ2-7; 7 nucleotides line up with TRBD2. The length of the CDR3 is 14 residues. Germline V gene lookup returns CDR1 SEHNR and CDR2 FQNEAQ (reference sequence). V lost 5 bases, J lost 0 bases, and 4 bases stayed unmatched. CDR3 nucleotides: TGTGCCAGCAGCCGAGCGGGGAGCTCCTACGAGCAGTACTTC. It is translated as CASSRAGSSYEQYF.

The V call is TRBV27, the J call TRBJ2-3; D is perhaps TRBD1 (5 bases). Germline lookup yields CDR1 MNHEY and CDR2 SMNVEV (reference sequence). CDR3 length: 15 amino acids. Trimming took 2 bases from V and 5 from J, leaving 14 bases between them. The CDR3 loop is CASSLKGRAGDTQYF. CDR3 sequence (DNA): TGTGCCAGCAGTTTAAAGGGCAGGGCTGGAGATACGCAGTATTTT.

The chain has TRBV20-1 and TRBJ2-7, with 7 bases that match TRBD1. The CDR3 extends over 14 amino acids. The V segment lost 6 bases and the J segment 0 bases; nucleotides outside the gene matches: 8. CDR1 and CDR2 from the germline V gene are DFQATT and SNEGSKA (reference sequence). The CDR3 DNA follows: TGCAGTGCCCAGGGGGTACTCAACTCCTACGAGCAGTACTTC. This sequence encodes CSAQGVLNSYEQYF.

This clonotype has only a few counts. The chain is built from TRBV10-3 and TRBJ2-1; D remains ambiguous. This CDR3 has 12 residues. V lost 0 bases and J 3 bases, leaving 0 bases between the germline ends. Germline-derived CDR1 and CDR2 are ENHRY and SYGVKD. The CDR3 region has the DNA TGTGCCATCAGTGAGTCCTACAATGAGCAGTTCTTC. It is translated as CAISESYNEQFF.

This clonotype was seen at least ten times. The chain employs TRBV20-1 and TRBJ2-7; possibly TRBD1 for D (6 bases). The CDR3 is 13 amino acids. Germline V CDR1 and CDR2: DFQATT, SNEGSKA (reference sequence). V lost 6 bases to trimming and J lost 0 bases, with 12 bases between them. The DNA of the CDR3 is TGCAGTGCCAGGGACACCCGCTCCTACGAGCAGTACTTC. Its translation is CSARDTRSYEQYF.

The CDR3 region has the DNA TGTGCCAGCAGCCAGCAGGGACAGGGTCGCTCACCCCTCCACTTT. Translated: CASSQQGQGRSPLHF. The chain combines TRBV3-1 with TRBJ1-6; TRBD1 matches 9 bases. Germline trimming cut 3 bases from V and 10 bases from J; bases unmatched to any gene: 7. The CDR3 consists of 15 residues. Germline V gene data show CDR1 as LGHDT and CDR2 as YNNKEL (reference sequence). The full variable domain, its missing parts supplied by reference TRBV3-1 and TRBJ1-6, is DTAVSQTPKYLVTQMGNDKSIKCEQNLGHDTMYWYKQDSKKFLKIMFSYNNKELIINETVPNRFSPKSPDKAHLNLHINSLELGDSAVYFCASSQQGQGRSPLHFGNGTRLTVT.

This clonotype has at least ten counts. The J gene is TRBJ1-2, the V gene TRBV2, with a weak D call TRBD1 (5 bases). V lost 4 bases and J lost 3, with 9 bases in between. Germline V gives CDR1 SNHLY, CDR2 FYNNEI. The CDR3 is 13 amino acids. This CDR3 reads CASSVEGDYGYTF. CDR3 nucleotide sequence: TGTGCCAGCAGTGTGGAAGGGGACTATGGCTACACCTTC.

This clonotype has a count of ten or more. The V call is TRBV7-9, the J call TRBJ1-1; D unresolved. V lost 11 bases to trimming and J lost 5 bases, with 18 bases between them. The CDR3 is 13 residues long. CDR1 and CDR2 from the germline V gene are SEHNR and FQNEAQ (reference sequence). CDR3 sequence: CAGPEGPETEAFF. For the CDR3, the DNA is TGTGCCGGACCCGAGGGCCCCGAGACTGAAGCTTTCTTT. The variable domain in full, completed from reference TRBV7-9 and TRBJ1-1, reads DTGVSQNPRHKITKRGQNVTFRCDPISEHNRLYWYRQTLGQGPEFLTYFQNEAQLEKSRLLSDRFSAERPKGSFSTLEIQRTEQGDSAMYLCAGPEGPETEAFFGQGTRLTVV.

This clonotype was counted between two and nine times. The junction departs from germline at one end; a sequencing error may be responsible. The CDR3 DNA sequence: TGCAGTGCTCTTCTCGCCGGGACAGGCTCGCCCTATGACCTTTTT. As protein: CSALLAGTGSPYDLF. This chain uses TRBV20-1 with TRBJ1-5; 8 bases are shared with TRBD1. Germline V gene data show CDR1 as DFQATT and CDR2 as SNEGSKA (reference sequence). The CDR3 is 15 residues long.

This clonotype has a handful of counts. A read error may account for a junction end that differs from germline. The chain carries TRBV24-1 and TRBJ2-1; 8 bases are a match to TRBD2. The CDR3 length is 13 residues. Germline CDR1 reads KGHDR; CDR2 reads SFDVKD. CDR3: CATSDPGGTPLLF. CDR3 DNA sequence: TGTGCCACCAGTGACCCGGGGGGGACACCACTGCTCTTC.

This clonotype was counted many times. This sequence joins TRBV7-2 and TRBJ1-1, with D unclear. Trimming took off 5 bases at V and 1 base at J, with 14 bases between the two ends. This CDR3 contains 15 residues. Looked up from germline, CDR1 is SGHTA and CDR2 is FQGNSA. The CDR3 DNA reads TGTGCCAGCAGCCGCCCGGGGATGGGGAACACTGAAGCTTTCTTT. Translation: CASSRPGMGNTEAFF. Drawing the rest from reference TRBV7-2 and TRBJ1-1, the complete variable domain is GAGVSQSPSNKVTEKGKDVELRCDPISGHTALYWYRQSLGQGLEFLIYFQGNSAPDKSGLPSDRFSAERTGGSVSTLTIQRTQQEDSAVYLCASSRPGMGNTEAFFGQGTRLTVV.

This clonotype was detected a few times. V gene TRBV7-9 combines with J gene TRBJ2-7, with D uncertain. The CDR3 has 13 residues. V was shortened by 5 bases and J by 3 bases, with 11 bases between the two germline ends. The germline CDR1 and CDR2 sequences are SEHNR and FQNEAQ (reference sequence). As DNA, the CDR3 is TGTGCCAGCAGCCCCGAGACCCGCTACGAGCAGTACTTC. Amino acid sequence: CASSPETRYEQYF.

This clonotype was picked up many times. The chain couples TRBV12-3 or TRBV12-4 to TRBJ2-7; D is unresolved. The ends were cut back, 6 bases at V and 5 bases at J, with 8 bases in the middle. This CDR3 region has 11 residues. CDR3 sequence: CASSLIDEQYF. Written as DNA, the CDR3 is TGTGCCAGCAGCCTAATAGACGAGCAGTACTTC.

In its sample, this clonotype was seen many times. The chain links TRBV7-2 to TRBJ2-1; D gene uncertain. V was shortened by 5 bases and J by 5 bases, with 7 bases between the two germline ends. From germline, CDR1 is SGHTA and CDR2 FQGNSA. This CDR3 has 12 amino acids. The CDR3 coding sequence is TGTGCCAGCAGCGTGATAAACAATGAGCAGTTCTTC. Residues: CASSVINNEQFF.

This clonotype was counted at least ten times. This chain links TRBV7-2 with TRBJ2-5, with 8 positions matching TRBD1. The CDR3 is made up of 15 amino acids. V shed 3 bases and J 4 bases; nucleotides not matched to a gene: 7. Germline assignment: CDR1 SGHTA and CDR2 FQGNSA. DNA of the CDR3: TGTGCCAGCAGCTTTCCGGGACAGGTCGTAGAGACCCAGTACTTC. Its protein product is CASSFPGQVVETQYF.

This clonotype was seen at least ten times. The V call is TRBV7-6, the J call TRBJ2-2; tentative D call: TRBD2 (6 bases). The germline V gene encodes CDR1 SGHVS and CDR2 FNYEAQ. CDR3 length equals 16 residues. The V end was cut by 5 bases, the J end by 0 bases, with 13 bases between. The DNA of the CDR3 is TGTGCCAGCAGCCACCCAGCGGGTTCGAACACCGGGGAGCTGTTTTTT. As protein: CASSHPAGSNTGELFF. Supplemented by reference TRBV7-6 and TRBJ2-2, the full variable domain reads GAGVSQSPRYKVTKRGQDVALRCDPISGHVSLYWYRQALGQGPEFLTYFNYEAQQDKSGLPNDRFSAERPEGSISTLTIQRTEQRDSAMYRCASSHPAGSNTGELFFGEGSRLTVL.

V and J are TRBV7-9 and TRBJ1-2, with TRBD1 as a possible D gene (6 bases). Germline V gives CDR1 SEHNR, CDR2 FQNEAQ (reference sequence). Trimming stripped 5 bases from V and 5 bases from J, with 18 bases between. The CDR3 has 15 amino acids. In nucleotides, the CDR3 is TGTGCCAGCAGCCCGCGGCCAGGGGTCGGATATGGCTACACCTTC. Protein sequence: CASSPRPGVGYGYTF.

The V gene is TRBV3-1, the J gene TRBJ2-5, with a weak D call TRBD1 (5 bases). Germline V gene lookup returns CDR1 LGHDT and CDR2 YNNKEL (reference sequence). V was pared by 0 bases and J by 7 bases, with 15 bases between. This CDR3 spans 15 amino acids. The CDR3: CASSQDLSGIGTQYF. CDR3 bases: TGTGCCAGCAGCCAAGATCTTTCAGGGATCGGGACCCAGTACTTC.

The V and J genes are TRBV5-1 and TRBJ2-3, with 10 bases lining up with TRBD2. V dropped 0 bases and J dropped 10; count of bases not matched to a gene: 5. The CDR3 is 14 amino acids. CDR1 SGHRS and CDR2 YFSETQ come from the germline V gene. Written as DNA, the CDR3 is TGCGCCAGCAGCTTGGAGAGCGGGAGGGAGCCGCAGTATTTT. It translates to CASSLESGREPQYF.